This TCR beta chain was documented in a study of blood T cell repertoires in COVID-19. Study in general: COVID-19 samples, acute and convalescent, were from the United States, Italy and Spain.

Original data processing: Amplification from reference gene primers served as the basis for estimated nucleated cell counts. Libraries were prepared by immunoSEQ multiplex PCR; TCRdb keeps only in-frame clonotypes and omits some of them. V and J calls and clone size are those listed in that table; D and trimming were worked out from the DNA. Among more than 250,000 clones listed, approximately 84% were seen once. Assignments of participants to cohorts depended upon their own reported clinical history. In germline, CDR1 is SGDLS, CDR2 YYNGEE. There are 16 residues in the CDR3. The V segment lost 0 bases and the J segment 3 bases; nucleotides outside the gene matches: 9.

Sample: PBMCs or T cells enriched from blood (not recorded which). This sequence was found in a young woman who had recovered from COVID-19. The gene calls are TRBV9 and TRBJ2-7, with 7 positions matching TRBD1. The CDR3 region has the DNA TGTGCCAGCAGCGTAGGAGGAAGGGGGCGCGACTACGAGCAGTACTTC. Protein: CASSVGGRGRDYEQYF.